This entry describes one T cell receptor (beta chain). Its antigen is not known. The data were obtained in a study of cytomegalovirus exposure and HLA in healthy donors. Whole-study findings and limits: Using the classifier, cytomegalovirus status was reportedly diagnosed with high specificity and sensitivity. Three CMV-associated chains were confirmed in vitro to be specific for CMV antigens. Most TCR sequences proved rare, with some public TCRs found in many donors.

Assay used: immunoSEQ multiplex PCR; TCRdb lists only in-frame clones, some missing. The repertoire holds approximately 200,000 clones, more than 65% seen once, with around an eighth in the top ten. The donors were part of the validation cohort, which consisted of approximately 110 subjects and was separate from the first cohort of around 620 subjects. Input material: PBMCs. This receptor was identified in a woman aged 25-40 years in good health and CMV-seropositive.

In DNA, the CDR3 is TGTGCCAGCAGTTTTCATTACTTGAACACTGAAGCTTTCTTT. Translation: CASSFHYLNTEAFF. V is TRBV27 and J is TRBJ1-1; D remains ambiguous. Germline CDR1 reads MNHEY; CDR2 reads SMNVEV (reference sequence). This CDR3 is 14 amino acids long. V lost 3 bases and J lost 0, with 8 bases in between.